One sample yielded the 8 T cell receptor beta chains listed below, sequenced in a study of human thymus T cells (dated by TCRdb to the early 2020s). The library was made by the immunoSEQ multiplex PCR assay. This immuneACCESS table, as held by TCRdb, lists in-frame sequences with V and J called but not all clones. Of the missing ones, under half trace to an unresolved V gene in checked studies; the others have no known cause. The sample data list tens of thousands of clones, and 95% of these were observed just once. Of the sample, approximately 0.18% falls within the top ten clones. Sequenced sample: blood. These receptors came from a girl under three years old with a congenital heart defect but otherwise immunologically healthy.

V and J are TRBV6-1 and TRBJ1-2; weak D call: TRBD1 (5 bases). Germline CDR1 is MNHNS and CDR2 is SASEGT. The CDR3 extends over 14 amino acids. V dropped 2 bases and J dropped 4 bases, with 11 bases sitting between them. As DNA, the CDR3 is TGTGCCAGCAGTGAACCGGGGCGCGGCTATGGCTACACCTTC. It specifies CASSEPGRGYGYTF.

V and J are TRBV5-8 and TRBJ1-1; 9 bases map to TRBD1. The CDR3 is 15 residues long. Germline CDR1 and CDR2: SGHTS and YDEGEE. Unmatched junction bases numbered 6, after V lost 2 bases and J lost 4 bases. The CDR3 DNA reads TGTGCCAGCAGCTTCCTCGACAGGGGGTTCACTGAAGCTTTCTTT. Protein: CASSFLDRGFTEAFF.

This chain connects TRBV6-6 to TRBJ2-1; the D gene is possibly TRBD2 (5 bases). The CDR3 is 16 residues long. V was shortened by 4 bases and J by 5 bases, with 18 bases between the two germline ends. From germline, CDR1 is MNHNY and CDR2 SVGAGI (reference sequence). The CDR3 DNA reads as TGTGCCAGCAGTTTTTTAACTAGTGAGCCTCACAATGAGCAGTTCTTC. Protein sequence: CASSFLTSEPHNEQFF.

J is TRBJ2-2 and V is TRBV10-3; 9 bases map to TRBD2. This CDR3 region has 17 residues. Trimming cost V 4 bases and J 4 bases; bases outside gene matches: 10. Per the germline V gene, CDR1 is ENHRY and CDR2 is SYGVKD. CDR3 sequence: CAISGLAEGRGTGELFF. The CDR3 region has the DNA TGTGCCATCAGTGGACTAGCGGAGGGGAGGGGCACCGGGGAGCTGTTTTTT.

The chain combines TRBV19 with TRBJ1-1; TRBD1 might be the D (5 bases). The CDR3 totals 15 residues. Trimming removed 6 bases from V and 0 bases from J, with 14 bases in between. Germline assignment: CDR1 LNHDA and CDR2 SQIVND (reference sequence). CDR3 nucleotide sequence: TGTGCCAGTAGCCGGCCCGGGACGATGAACACTGAAGCTTTCTTT. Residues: CASSRPGTMNTEAFF.

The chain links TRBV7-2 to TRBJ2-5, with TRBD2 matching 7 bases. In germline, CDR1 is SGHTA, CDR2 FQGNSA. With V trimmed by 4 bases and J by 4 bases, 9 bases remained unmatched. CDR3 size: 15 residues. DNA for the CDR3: TGTGCCAGCAGCTGGAGGACTAGAAGTAGAGAGACCCAGTACTTC. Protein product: CASSWRTRSRETQYF. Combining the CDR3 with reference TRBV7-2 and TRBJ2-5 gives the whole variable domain GAGVSQSPSNKVTEKGKDVELRCDPISGHTALYWYRQSLGQGLEFLIYFQGNSAPDKSGLPSDRFSAERTGGSVSTLTIQRTQQEDSAVYLCASSWRTRSRETQYFGPGTRLLVL.

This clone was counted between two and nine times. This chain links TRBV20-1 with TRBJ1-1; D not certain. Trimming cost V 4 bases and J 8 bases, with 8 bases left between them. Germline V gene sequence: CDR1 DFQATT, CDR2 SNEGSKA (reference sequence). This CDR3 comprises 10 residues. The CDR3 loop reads CSAMGSEAFF. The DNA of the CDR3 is TGCAGTGCTATGGGCTCAGAAGCTTTCTTT.

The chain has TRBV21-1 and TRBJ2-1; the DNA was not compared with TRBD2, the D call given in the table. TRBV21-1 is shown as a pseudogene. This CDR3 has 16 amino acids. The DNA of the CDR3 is TGTGCCAGCAGCAAAGTGAGCGGGAGGGCCATAGATGAGCAGTTCTTC. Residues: CASSKVSGRAIDEQFF.